One sample yielded the 32 T cell receptor beta chains listed below, sequenced in a study of tumor-infiltrating lymphocytes in primary liver carcinoma. For each extraction, RNA and DNA were obtained together from approximately 20-30 mg of unsorted bulk tissue. From 450 to 600 ng total RNA, TCR beta cDNA was generated with a primer in the constant region. Three nested multiplex PCR rounds of slightly modified ARM-PCR generated TCR beta libraries. A C-beta reverse primer was combined with TRBV1-TRBV30 forward primers in the first two PCR rounds, and each round had 9 to 10 cycles. TCRdb analysed the multiplex PCR reads with MiXCR anew, one entry per CDR3 protein. This table has roughly 49,000 distinct CDR3 sequences, approximately 80% appearing once. The sample was liver tumor tissue from sampling region 5. The subset: tumor region T5, tumor centre. The origin of the receptors is a man aged 40-55 years with primary liver carcinoma and hepatitis B virus infection.

On this clonotype: This may stem from a read error, because a much larger clone lies one nucleotide away. This is likely a read error, given that the CDR3 carries no conserved phenylalanine or tryptophan at its end. Because the CDR3's place on the DNA is in doubt, the DNA is left out and the CDR3 is given as listed by TCRdb. The V call is TRBV30, the J call TRBJ1-1. Germline V lookup: CDR1 GTSNPN, CDR2 SVGIG (reference sequence). The CDR3 comprises 13 residues, both ends counted. The CDR3 reads CAWRFVMNTEVFS.

Worth noting for this clonotype: A much bigger clone sits one base away, suggesting this may be a read error. This sequence joins TRBV2 and TRBJ1-4; unclear D gene. Germline V gives CDR1 SNHLY, CDR2 FYNNEI. CDR3 size: 12 residues. The CDR3 DNA follows: TGTGTCAGCAGTTATACAGAGGACGGACTGTTTTTT. Its protein is CVSSYTEDGLFF.

Concerning this clonotype: The conserved phenylalanine or tryptophan normally closing the CDR3 is absent here, so this likely arose from a read error. It is unclear where the CDR3 begins or ends on the DNA, so no DNA is shown, and the CDR3 is as TCRdb lists it. The V call is TRBV28, the J call TRBJ2-1; the table's TRBD2 call for D was not verified on the DNA. Per germline, CDR1 MDHEN and CDR2 SYDVKM. Both ends counted, the CDR3 spans 12 residues. This CDR3 reads CASGRLAGELFV.

Remarks on this clonotype: At one end, the junction sequence differs from germline, possibly due to a read error. The chain is built from TRBV11-2 and TRBJ2-2, with D possibly being TRBD2 (5 bases). Germline CDR1 and CDR2: SGHAT and FQNNGV. The CDR3 length is 14 residues. As DNA, the CDR3 is TGTGCCGGCAACTTAGGGAGTCACACTGGGGAGCTGTTTTTT. Translation: CAGNLGSHTGELFF. Combining the CDR3 with reference TRBV11-2 and TRBJ2-2 gives the whole variable domain EAGVAQSPRYKIIEKRQSVAFWCNPISGHATLYWYQQILGQGPKLLIQFQNNGVVDDSQLPKDRFSAERLKGVDSTLKIQPAKLEDSAVYLCAGNLGSHTGELFFGEGSRLTVL.

The chain is built from TRBV6-5 and TRBJ2-3, with D maybe TRBD2 (6 bases). Trimming took off 4 bases at V and 14 bases at J, with 22 bases between the two ends. Germline assignment: CDR1 MNHEY and CDR2 SVGAGI. CDR3 length: 14 amino acids. This CDR3 reads CASSSSRDSVILYF. CDR3 DNA sequence: TGTGCCAGCAGTTCCTCCAGGGACTCCGTAATACTGTATTTT.

Of note for this clonotype: At one boundary the junction diverges from the germline segment, which might be a read error. The J gene is TRBJ2-7, the V gene TRBV4-2; D unclear. Germline-derived CDR1 and CDR2 are LGHNA and YNFKEQ. The CDR3 sequence is 15 residues long. The CDR3 sequence is CASSQAWCGYYEQYF. The CDR3 DNA reads as TGTGCCAGCAGCCAAGCATGGTGCGGATACTACGAGCAGTATTTC.

The chain has TRBV11-3 and TRBJ2-2; D is unclear. CDR1 is SGHNT, CDR2 YENEEA, per germline. This CDR3 is built from 11 residues. Trimming pared 8 bases from V and 6 bases from J, leaving 7 bases between. The CDR3 DNA reads TGTGCCAGCTTATGGTCCGGGGAGCTGTTTTTT. Its translation is CASLWSGELFF.

A word on this clonotype: The junction and the germline gene differ at one end; a read error may be behind it. The CDR3 reads CGSSLQDRAHEQYF. The CDR3 bases are TGTGGCAGCAGCCTCCAGGACAGGGCCCACGAGCAGTACTTT. This chain joins TRBV6-2 or TRBV6-3 and TRBJ2-7; 8 positions match TRBD1. Germline CDR1 is MNHEY and CDR2 is SVGEGT. This CDR3 has 14 amino acids.

Comment on this clonotype: At one of its ends the junction is not consistent with the germline gene, which may arise from a read error. The V and J genes are TRBV19 and TRBJ2-2, with 8 bases fitting TRBD1. This CDR3 spans 15 amino acids. The germline V gene has CDR1 LNHDA and CDR2 SQIVND (reference sequence). The CDR3 DNA is TGTACCAGTAAGGCCAGGGGGCAGAACACCGGGGAGCTGTTTTTT. It translates to CTSKARGQNTGELFF.

Turning to this clonotype: A much larger clonotype is one base distant, so this may be a read error. The V call is TRBV2, the J call TRBJ2-5, with 8 bases lining up with TRBD1. Trimming removed 4 bases from V and 9 bases from J; junction bases left unmatched: 10. The germline V gene encodes CDR1 SNHLY and CDR2 FYNNEI. There are 14 residues in the CDR3. The CDR3 DNA is TGTGCCAGCAGTGTGGACGACAGGGGATTGGCCCAGTACTTC. It encodes CASSVDDRGLAQYF. Supplemented by reference TRBV2 and TRBJ2-5, the full variable domain reads EPEVTQTPSHQVTQMGQEVILRCVPISNHLYFYWYRQILGQKVEFLVSFYNNEISEKSEIFDDQFSVERPDGSNFTLKIRSTKLEDSAMYFCASSVDDRGLAQYFGPGTRLLVL.

This clonotype came up many times. The V call is TRBV7-9, the J call TRBJ1-1; no firm D call. This CDR3 contains 12 residues. In germline, CDR1 is SEHNR, CDR2 FQNEAQ (reference sequence). V was clipped by 6 bases and J by 7 bases, with 12 bases between them. The DNA for the CDR3 is TGTGCCAGCAGATCCGACACGAATGAAGCTTTCTTT. This translates into CASRSDTNEAFF.

In its sample, this clonotype was seen once. Mismatch with germline at one junction end may stem from a read error. The chain employs TRBV4-3 and TRBJ1-6, with TRBD1 matching over 8 bases. The CDR3 runs 16 residues. CDR1 is LGHNA and CDR2 is YSLEER in the germline V gene. The CDR3 DNA is TGCGCCAACAGCTCCTGGGACAGGCGAGGGAATTCACCCCTCCACTTT. As protein: CANSSWDRRGNSPLHF.

About this clonotype: Here the CDR3 omits its conserved ending phenylalanine or tryptophan, so a read error is the likely source. The DNA is left out, because the CDR3 cannot be placed on it with certainty; the CDR3 is given as TCRdb lists it. The gene calls are TRBV11-2 and TRBJ2-7; TRBD2 was called by the table and not checked on the DNA. The germline CDR1 and CDR2 sequences are SGHAT and FQNNGV. The CDR3 region is 13 residues in length, termini included. CDR3 loop: CASSPTGATDLYL.

The chain is built from TRBV25-1 and TRBJ2-7, with 7 nucleotides matching TRBD2. Germline CDR1 MGHDK, CDR2 SYGVNS. The CDR3 is 14 amino acids. The trim removed 3 bases at V and 5 bases at J, leaving 7 bases unmatched. Written as DNA, the CDR3 is TGTGCCAGCAGTGATATTAGTGGGAGGGACGAGCAGTACTTC. Translating it yields CASSDISGRDEQYF.

About this clonotype: A clone one base away is much larger, so this may be a read error. The chain employs TRBV5-8 and TRBJ2-1; the match to TRBD2 covers 13 bases. V shed 8 bases and J 4 bases; nucleotides not matched to a gene: 9. CDR1 and CDR2 (germline): SGHTS, YDEGEE. The CDR3 is 16 amino acids. The CDR3 loop is CARGSGLAGLYNEQFF. In nucleotides, the CDR3 is TGTGCCAGAGGCTCGGGACTAGCGGGATTATACAATGAGCAGTTCTTC.

On this clonotype itself: Sequence at one end of the junction differs from germline and may be a read error. The chain recombines TRBV29-1 with TRBJ2-5; the D gene could be TRBD1 or TRBD2 (5 bases each). The CDR3 length is 12 residues. CDR1 and CDR2 (germline): SQVTM, ANQGSEA. CDR3 in DNA: TGCAGCGTCAGGGATAGGGGAGAGACCCAGTGCTTC. It specifies CSVRDRGETQCF.

With respect to this clonotype: The junction departs from the called germline gene at one end, perhaps through a read error. The chain recombines TRBV10-3 with TRBJ2-3; D is ambiguous. Germline loops: CDR1 ENHRY, CDR2 SYGVKD. The CDR3 covers 11 residues. This CDR3 is CAIHVTDTQYF. The CDR3 DNA reads TGCGCCATCCATGTCACAGATACGCAGTATTTT.

About this clonotype: Compared with germline, one end of the junction differs, possibly owing to a read error. The chain joins TRBV11-1 to TRBJ2-1, with unresolved D. There are 14 residues in the CDR3. The V gene's germline CDR1 is SGHAT and CDR2 FQDESV (reference sequence). The CDR3 reads CATSFAGPYDEHLF. CDR3 DNA sequence: TGTGCCACCAGCTTCGCCGGCCCCTACGATGAGCACCTCTTC.

The table lists this clonotype with a count of one. One end of the junction varies from germline; a read error may be responsible. This chain uses TRBV7-8 with TRBJ2-3, with TRBD2 matching 9 bases. There are 18 residues in the CDR3. Germline V gene sequence: CDR1 SGHVS, CDR2 FQNEAQ. The CDR3: CVSSLALREGLPTDTQYF. As DNA, the CDR3 is TGTGTCAGCAGCTTAGCCCTGCGGGAGGGACTTCCGACAGATACGCAGTATTTT.

On this clonotype: Since a much larger clone is just one base distant, this may be a read error. This likely comes from a read error, as the CDR3 has no conserved phenylalanine or tryptophan at its end. The genes are TRBV5-4 and TRBJ2-7; tentatively, D is TRBD1 (5 bases). The CDR3 has 14 amino acids. From germline, CDR1 is SGHNT and CDR2 YYREEE (reference sequence). The V end lost 3 bases, the J end lost 2 bases, and 12 bases lay between the germline ends. CDR3 sequence: CASSSRGFPYEQYS. CDR3 bases: TGTGCCAGCAGCTCAAGGGGCTTCCCCTACGAGCAGTACTCC.

Concerning this clonotype itself: One junction end does not reproduce the germline sequence, and a read error may be involved. The chain couples TRBV5-1 to TRBJ2-2, with 9 bases fitting TRBD2. The CDR3 is 18 amino acids. The germline CDR1 and CDR2 sequences are SGHRS and YFSETQ. The CDR3 is CASCLFGGRGLDTRELFF. The CDR3 DNA follows: TGCGCCAGCTGCTTGTTTGGCGGGAGGGGGCTGGACACCAGGGAGCTGTTTTTT.

Of note for this clonotype: An end of the junction does not agree with germline; a read error may underlie this. This chain connects TRBV11-2 to TRBJ1-5, with D possibly TRBD1 on 6 matching bases. CDR1 and CDR2 from the germline V gene are SGHAT and FQNNGV. The CDR3 spans 17 residues. CDR3 sequence: CASSLVGVTGSNQPQQF. The CDR3 DNA reads TGTGCTAGTAGCTTAGTAGGGGTAACAGGGAGCAATCAGCCCCAGCAATTT.

As for this clonotype: Its ends do not fully match the called genes, so a read error is possible. V and J are TRBV13 and TRBJ1-6; 7 nucleotides agree with TRBD1. The CDR3 consists of 16 residues. Germline assignment: CDR1 PRHDT and CDR2 FYEKMQ (reference sequence). The CDR3 region is CASSSPWDRGDSPLHF. The CDR3 nucleotides read TGTGCCAGCAGCTCACCCTGGGACAGAGGCGATTCACCCCTCCATTTT.

The J gene is TRBJ2-1, the V gene TRBV19; 10 bases are shared with TRBD1. Germline V CDR1 and CDR2: LNHDA, SQIVND (reference sequence). This CDR3 has 16 amino acids. V trimming: 6 bases; J trimming: 6 bases; junction bases outside the gene matches: 11. The CDR3 region has the DNA TGTGCCAGTAGGGGGGGAAGGACAGGGGGAGGCAATGAGCAGTTCTTC. The encoded protein is CASRGGRTGGGNEQFF.

The chain is built from TRBV18 and TRBJ2-7; D is ambiguous. The CDR3 consists of 15 residues. Trimming took off 2 bases at V and 5 bases at J, with 16 bases between the two ends. The germline V gene has CDR1 KGHSH and CDR2 LQKENI. CDR3 region: CASSPFRLDHNEQYF. CDR3 bases: TGTGCCAGCTCACCATTCCGTCTAGACCACAACGAGCAGTACTTC.

The chain employs TRBV6-6 and TRBJ1-5; D not certain. V was trimmed by 8 bases and J by 0 bases, leaving 14 bases between them. This CDR3 has 15 residues. Germline V gene data show CDR1 as MNHNY and CDR2 as SVGAGI (reference sequence). CDR3 protein: CASRRTGFSNQPQHF. The CDR3 nucleotides are TGTGCCAGCCGAAGGACGGGCTTTAGCAATCAGCCCCAGCATTTT.

Turning to this clonotype: The junction shows a germline mismatch at one end, possibly a read error. The V call is TRBV6-2 or TRBV6-3, the J call TRBJ1-1; D is uncertain. The germline gives CDR1 MNHEY, CDR2 SVGEGT. CDR3 length: 12 amino acids. In nucleotides, the CDR3 is TGTGCCAGCAGTTACAAGGAAACCGAAGCTCTCTTT. Its protein is CASSYKETEALF.

Regarding this clonotype: At one boundary the junction diverges from the germline segment, which might be a read error. The genes are TRBV29-1 and TRBJ1-5; 12 nucleotides line up with TRBD1. The CDR3 totals 14 residues. Germline CDR1 SQVTM, CDR2 ANQGSEA. The CDR3: CSARAGTGGRPQHF. In nucleotides, the CDR3 is TGTAGCGCCCGAGCGGGGACAGGGGGCCGACCCCAGCATTTT.

Remarks on this clonotype: At one of its ends the junction is not consistent with the germline gene, which may arise from a read error. V usage is TRBV11-1 and J usage is TRBJ2-2; no clear D gene. This CDR3 spans 14 amino acids. Germline values: CDR1 SGHAT, CDR2 FQDESV (reference sequence). For the CDR3, the DNA is TGTGTCAGCAGCCTATGGGCAAGCACCGGGGAGCTGTTTTTT. Its translation: CVSSLWASTGELFF.

A note on this clonotype: Since the CDR3 does not end with the conserved phenylalanine or tryptophan, this likely comes from a read error. J is TRBJ2-5 and V is TRBV6-2 or TRBV6-3; the D gene is possibly TRBD1 (6 bases). Germline V lookup: CDR1 MNHEY, CDR2 SVGEGT. V lost 6 bases and J lost 10, with 27 bases in between. This CDR3 contains 16 residues. CDR3 in amino acids: CASSFGTPEKKWGQYL. CDR3 DNA sequence: TGTGCCAGCAGCTTCGGGACACCTGAGAAAAAGTGGGGCCAGTACCTC.

A word on this clonotype: This sequence may be a read error, since a much larger clone differs from it by one base. J is TRBJ2-7 and V is TRBV7-2; D is perhaps TRBD2 (5 bases). CDR1 SGHTA and CDR2 FQGNSA come from the germline V gene. The germline V and J ends were trimmed by 5 bases and 0 bases, with 14 bases remaining between them. This CDR3 contains 15 residues. The CDR3 spells CASSGTLGRSYEQYF. The DNA for the CDR3 is TGTGCCAGCAGCGGCACACTAGGCCGCTCCTACGAGCAGTACTTC.

On this clonotype itself: Mismatch with germline at one junction end may stem from a read error. This chain uses TRBV12-3 or TRBV12-4 with TRBJ2-2, with D maybe TRBD1 (5 bases). The CDR3 contains 13 residues. CDR3 nucleotides: TGTGCCAGCAGGACCCAGGGTACCTTAGAGCTGCTTTTT. Protein product: CASRTQGTLELLF.